This T cell receptor (beta chain) was sequenced during a study of T cell repertoires in cytomegalovirus infection. At the level of the study: Both a matching HLA type and CMV infection were indicated by public TCR beta signatures.

TCRdb redid the calling of the reads with MiXCR, one entry per CDR3 protein. The profile shows more than 150,000 distinct CDR3 sequences, approximately 19% of them singletons. V was pared by 4 bases and J by 5 bases, with 5 bases of the junction left unmatched. The CDR3 spans 13 residues. Looked up from germline, CDR1 is DFQATT and CDR2 is SNEGSKA (reference sequence). This chain joins TRBV20-1 and TRBJ2-1; 7 bases are shared with TRBD1. The source of this sequence is a human donor in good health (CMV status not recorded). Some clones in this sample may be carry-over from other donors' samples. Sequences were obtained from PBMCs. The CDR3 loop reads CSANTGDHNEQFF. The CDR3 bases are TGCAGTGCTAACACAGGGGATCACAATGAGCAGTTCTTC.